A single sample is the source of the 24 T cell receptor beta chains below, sequenced in a study of monozygotic twins with inflammatory bowel disease. TCRdb reprocessed the 5' RACE reads and keeps a single row for each CDR3 protein, giving no DNA. Its table lists about 160,000 distinct CDR3 sequences. The sequenced material came from blood. The receptors derive from a human donor with ulcerative colitis or Crohn's disease, or a healthy co-twin of an affected twin (not recorded which).

V gene TRBV20-1 combines with J gene TRBJ1-1; TCRdb picks TRBD1, but there is no DNA to check that call. CDR3 size: 13 residues. Germline assignment: CDR1 DFQATT and CDR2 SNEGSKA (reference sequence). The CDR3 loop is CSARGGRGLEAFF.

The genes are TRBV24-1 and TRBJ2-5; TCRdb lists TRBD2, though no DNA is available to test this call. This CDR3 is 13 amino acids long. Germline V gene data show CDR1 as KGHDR and CDR2 as SFDVKD. This CDR3 reads CATSDIPPGTQYF.

The genes are TRBV9 and TRBJ2-3; the TCRdb call, TRBD2, lacks DNA for checking. Germline values: CDR1 SGDLS, CDR2 YYNGEE. This CDR3 has 15 amino acids. CDR3: CASSSRWGATDTQYF.

The CDR3: CASSLPLRGAEQYF. The V call is TRBV5-4, the J call TRBJ2-7; the TCRdb D gene call, TRBD1, has no DNA to confirm it. Per the germline V gene, CDR1 is SGHNT and CDR2 is YYREEE (reference sequence). There are 14 residues in the CDR3.

This rearrangement joins TRBV11-2 to TRBJ2-2; lacking DNA, the TRBD1 call made by TCRdb goes unchecked. The CDR3 loop spans 16 amino acids. CDR1 is SGHAT and CDR2 is FQNNGV in the germline V gene. The CDR3 protein is CASSLASQGRAGELFF.

The chain uses TRBV7-3 and TRBJ1-2; TCRdb's D call, TRBD1, is unchecked because there is no DNA. CDR1 and CDR2 from the germline V gene are SGHTA and FQGTGA. The CDR3 consists of 13 residues. The chain's CDR3 is CASSPTGSYGYTF.

The chain employs TRBV30 and TRBJ1-2. The length of the CDR3 is 13 residues. Germline values: CDR1 GTSNPN, CDR2 SVGIG (reference sequence). CDR3 loop: CAWRGRANYGYTF.

CDR3: CASSLQGYNTEAFF. This chain links TRBV18 with TRBJ1-1. The CDR3 contains 14 residues. The germline gives CDR1 KGHSH, CDR2 LQKENI.

The chain has TRBV19 and TRBJ2-1; TCRdb proposes TRBD1, but this gene call is untestable without DNA. The CDR3 is 14 amino acids. CDR1 and CDR2 (germline): LNHDA, SQIVND (reference sequence). CDR3 loop: CASSIGEWGNEQFF.

The chain has TRBV11-2 and TRBJ1-2; TCRdb proposes TRBD1, but this gene call is untestable without DNA. The CDR3 consists of 13 residues. Per the germline V gene, CDR1 is SGHAT and CDR2 is FQNNGV. CDR3 sequence: CASSLGTGNGYTF.

The chain joins TRBV6-1 to TRBJ2-5; TCRdb's D gene call, TRBD2, goes unchecked for lack of DNA. Germline CDR1 is MNHNS and CDR2 is SASEGT. This CDR3 has 18 amino acids. CDR3 sequence reads: CASCLRTSGGLRGETQYF.

This chain links TRBV20-1 with TRBJ1-2; TCRdb calls TRBD1, which cannot be checked without DNA. CDR3 size: 14 residues. Per germline, CDR1 DFQATT and CDR2 SNEGSKA (reference sequence). This chain's CDR3 is CSAPGQGAPGGYTF.

This chain links TRBV30 with TRBJ2-7; TCRdb's D call of TRBD2 is untestable without DNA. Germline V gene lookup returns CDR1 GTSNPN and CDR2 SVGIG (reference sequence). This CDR3 region has 14 residues. CDR3 in amino acids: CAWSHSGEGHEQYF.

The chain recombines TRBV6-1 with TRBJ2-1; TCRdb indicates TRBD1, and absent DNA this call remains unverified. CDR3 size: 15 residues. Germline CDR1 is MNHNS and CDR2 is SASEGT. CDR3 protein: CATQLEGGDYNEQFF.

This sequence joins TRBV7-9 and TRBJ2-2. Germline CDR1 and CDR2: SEHNR and FQNEAQ (reference sequence). This CDR3 has 13 residues. The chain's CDR3 is CASSLAFPGELFF.

The chain couples TRBV25-1 to TRBJ2-1. The CDR3 has 12 residues. The germline gives CDR1 MGHDK, CDR2 SYGVNS. The CDR3: CASSPNIHEQFF.

The rearrangement uses TRBV12-3 or TRBV12-4 and TRBJ1-4; TCRdb reports TRBD1, a call that lacks DNA to check it against. The CDR3 runs to 14 residues. The CDR3 sequence: CASSGTGGGEKLFF.

This chain connects TRBV5-1 to TRBJ1-6; as DNA is missing, the TRBD1 call by TCRdb cannot be tested. The germline CDR1 and CDR2 sequences are SGHRS and YFSETQ. CDR3 size: 18 residues. This chain's CDR3 is CASSLADRGSVRNSPLHF. The variable domain in full, with the rest retrieved from reference TRBV5-1 and TRBJ1-6, is KAGVTQTPRYLIKTRGQQVTLSCSPISGHRSVSWYQQTPGQGLQFLFEYFSETQRNKGNFPGRFSGRQFSNSRSEMNVSTLELGDSALYLCASSLADRGSVRNSPLHFGNGTRLTVT.

This chain connects TRBV21-1 to TRBJ1-2; TCRdb's D call of TRBD1 is untestable without DNA. TRBV21-1 is a known pseudogene. The CDR3 length is 12 residues. CDR3 sequence: CAPRDRDYGYTF.

V is TRBV29-1 and J is TRBJ2-7; without DNA, the TCRdb call of TRBD1 cannot be checked. The CDR3 length is 15 residues. Germline values: CDR1 SQVTM, CDR2 ANQGSEA. The CDR3: CSVVTPGQGPHEQYF.

This chain connects TRBV25-1 to TRBJ2-7; the D call from TCRdb, TRBD2, cannot be confirmed without DNA. Looked up from germline, CDR1 is MGHDK and CDR2 is SYGVNS. This CDR3 is 14 amino acids long. The CDR3: CASSGIAAPYEQYF.

V gene TRBV5-6 combines with J gene TRBJ2-1; TCRdb lists TRBD2, though no DNA is available to test this call. The CDR3 is 18 residues long. Germline V gene data show CDR1 as SGHDT and CDR2 as YYEEEE. CDR3 sequence reads: CASSSTGLAGVSYNEQFF.

This chain connects TRBV6-5 to TRBJ2-1. The germline V gene has CDR1 MNHEY and CDR2 SVGAGI. CDR3 length: 13 amino acids. The CDR3 spells CASSYGANNEQFF.

The chain links TRBV20-1 to TRBJ2-3; TCRdb reports TRBD1, a call that lacks DNA to check it against. CDR1 and CDR2 from the germline V gene are DFQATT and SNEGSKA (reference sequence). This CDR3 has 14 residues. CDR3: CSAVRQWVTDTQYF.